Below, 4 T cell receptor beta chains from the same sample are listed, as sequenced in a study of immune characterization of retroperitoneal liposarcoma. TCRdb recomputed calls from the PCR reads with MiXCR, one row per CDR3 protein. The data contain fewer than 7,500 distinct CDR3 sequences, 25% to 35% of them singletons. Specimen: blood. These receptors were obtained from a male donor with retroperitoneal liposarcoma.

Many counts were recorded for this clonotype. The V call is TRBV28, the J call TRBJ2-7; weak D call: TRBD2 (5 bases). This CDR3 is built from 16 residues. With 4 bases removed from V and 6 bases from J, the gap between germline ends came to 22 bases. Per the germline V gene, CDR1 is MDHEN and CDR2 is SYDVKM. As DNA, the CDR3 is TGTGCCAGCAGTTCCCCTGGGCCCGTTGGAAGCGGCGAGCAGTACTTC. Encoded protein: CASSSPGPVGSGEQYF.

The CDR3 DNA reads TGTGCCAGCAGTCAGCTAGCGACAACGTACAATGAGCAGTTCTTC. Translated, it gives CASSQLATTYNEQFF. V and J are TRBV6-4 and TRBJ2-1; D might be TRBD2 (6 bases). CDR1 is MRHNA and CDR2 is SNTAGT in the germline V gene. The CDR3 loop spans 15 amino acids. V was trimmed by 5 bases and J by 4 bases, leaving 15 bases between them.

This clonotype was found many times. The J gene is TRBJ2-1, the V gene TRBV7-2, with D possibly matching TRBD1 (5 bases). V shed 5 bases and J shed 3 bases, with 14 bases lying between them. Germline V gives CDR1 SGHTA, CDR2 FQGNSA. This CDR3 is built from 15 residues. CDR3 in DNA: TGTGCCAGCAGCCCGCCTGGGGCCGTCTACAATGAGCAGTTCTTC. Protein: CASSPPGAVYNEQFF.

This clonotype occurred a few times. The chain is built from TRBV12-3 or TRBV12-4 and TRBJ1-2; 7 bases agree with TRBD1. This CDR3 is built from 15 residues. Germline trimming cut 4 bases from V and 1 base from J; bases unmatched to any gene: 6. The CDR3 here is CASSSDRELNYGYTF. DNA of the CDR3: TGTGCCAGCAGTTCCGACAGGGAACTTAACTATGGCTACACCTTC.